This record concerns one TCR beta chain sequence. The count of this clone is one. It has no known antigen specificity. No per-base quality is available; no much larger clone lies one base away. This sample is drawn from a study of T cell changes during pregnancy in multiple sclerosis (dated by TCRdb to 2018 to 2020). Broadly, across the study: In women with multiple sclerosis, the researchers looked at how the T cell repertoire shifted as pregnancy progressed.

The library relied on the immunoSEQ multiplex PCR assay. The clones in this table, taken by TCRdb from immuneACCESS, are in-frame only. Not every clone is retained; where verified, under half of the shortfall comes from an unresolved V gene, and the cause of the rest is unknown. The sample table shows around 80,000 clones, and roughly 94% are seen once. Around 0.91% of the sample is in the top ten clones. V loses 4 bases of germline sequence and J loses 0 bases, and the interval between the two ends is 13 bases. The CDR3, cysteine through phenylalanine, is 15 amino acids long. The DNA shown is the 45-base CDR3, in frame from base 1. The germline V gene specifies SGHTA as CDR1 and FQGNSA as CDR2.

The source of this sequence is a female donor in good health, enrolled as a control in a pregnancy study. Sequenced here: peripheral blood, sampled in the second trimester of pregnancy. The rearrangement combines TRBV7-2 with TRBJ2-7; D gene: possibly TRBD1, on 6 matching bases. The sequence in DNA is TGTGCCAGCAGCTCCACCCGGACAGCCTCCTACGAGCAGTACTTC. Its amino acids are CASSSTRTASYEQYF.